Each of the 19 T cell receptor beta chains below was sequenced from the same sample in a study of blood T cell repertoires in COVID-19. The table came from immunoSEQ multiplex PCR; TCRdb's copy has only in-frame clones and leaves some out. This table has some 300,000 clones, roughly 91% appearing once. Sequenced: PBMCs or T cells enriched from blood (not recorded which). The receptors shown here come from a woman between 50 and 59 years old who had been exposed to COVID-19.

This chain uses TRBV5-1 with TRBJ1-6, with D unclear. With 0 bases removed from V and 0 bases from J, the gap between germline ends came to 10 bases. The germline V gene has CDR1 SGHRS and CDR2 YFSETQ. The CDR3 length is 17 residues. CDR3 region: CASSLAPESSYNSPLHF. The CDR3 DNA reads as TGCGCCAGCAGCTTGGCCCCGGAGAGCTCCTATAATTCACCCCTCCACTTT.

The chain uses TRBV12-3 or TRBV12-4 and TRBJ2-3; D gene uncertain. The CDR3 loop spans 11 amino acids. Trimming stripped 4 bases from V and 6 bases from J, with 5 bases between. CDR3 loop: CASSYSDTQYF. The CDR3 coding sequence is TGTGCCAGCAGTTACTCCGATACGCAGTATTTT.

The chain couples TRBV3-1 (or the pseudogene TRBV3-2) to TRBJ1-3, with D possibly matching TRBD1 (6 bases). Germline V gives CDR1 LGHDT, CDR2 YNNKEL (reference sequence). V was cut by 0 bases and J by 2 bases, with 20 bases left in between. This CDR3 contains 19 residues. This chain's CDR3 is CASSQDRGARRLPGNTIYF. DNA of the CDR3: TGTGCCAGCAGCCAAGATCGGGGGGCCCGCCGGCTTCCTGGAAACACCATATATTTT.

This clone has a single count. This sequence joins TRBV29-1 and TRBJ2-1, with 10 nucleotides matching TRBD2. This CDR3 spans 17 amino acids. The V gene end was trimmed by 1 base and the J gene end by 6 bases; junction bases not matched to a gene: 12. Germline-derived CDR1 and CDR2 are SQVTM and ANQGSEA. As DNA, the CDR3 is TGCAGCGTTGAAGGAAAGCGGGGGGGGTTATTTGTCAATGAGCAGTTCTTC. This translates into CSVEGKRGGLFVNEQFF.

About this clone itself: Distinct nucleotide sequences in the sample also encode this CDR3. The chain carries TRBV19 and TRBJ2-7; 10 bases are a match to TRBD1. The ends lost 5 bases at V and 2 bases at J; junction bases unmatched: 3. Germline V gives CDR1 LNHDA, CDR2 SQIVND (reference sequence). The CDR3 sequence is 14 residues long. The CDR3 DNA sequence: TGTGCCAGTAGTGTGGACAGGGGGGCCTACGAGCAGTACTTC. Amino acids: CASSVDRGAYEQYF.

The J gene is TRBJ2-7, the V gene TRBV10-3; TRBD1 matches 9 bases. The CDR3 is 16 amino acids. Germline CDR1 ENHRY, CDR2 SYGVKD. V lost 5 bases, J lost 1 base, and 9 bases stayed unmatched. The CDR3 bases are TGTGCCATCAGTAAATCCACCGGGACAGGGTCCTACGAGCAGTACTTC. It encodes CAISKSTGTGSYEQYF.

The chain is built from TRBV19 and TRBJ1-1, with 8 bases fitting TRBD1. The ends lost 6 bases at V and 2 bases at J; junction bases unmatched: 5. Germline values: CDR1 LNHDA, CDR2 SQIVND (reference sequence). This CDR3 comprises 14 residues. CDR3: CASSWTGHNTEAFF. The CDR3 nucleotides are TGTGCCAGTAGCTGGACAGGGCACAACACTGAAGCTTTCTTT.

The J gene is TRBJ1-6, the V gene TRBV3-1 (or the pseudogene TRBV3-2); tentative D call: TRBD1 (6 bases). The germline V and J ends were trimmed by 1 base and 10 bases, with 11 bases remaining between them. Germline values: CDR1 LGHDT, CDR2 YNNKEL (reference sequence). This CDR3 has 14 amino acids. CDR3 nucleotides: TGTGCCAGCAGCCAAGTACAGGGCGCCTCACCCCTCCACTTT. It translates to CASSQVQGASPLHF.

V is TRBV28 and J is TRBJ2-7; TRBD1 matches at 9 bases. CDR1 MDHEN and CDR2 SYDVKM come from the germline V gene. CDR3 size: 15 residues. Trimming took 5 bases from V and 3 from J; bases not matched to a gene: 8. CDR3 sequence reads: CASSKTGQGYYEQYF. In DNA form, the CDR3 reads TGTGCCAGCAGTAAAACGGGACAGGGATACTACGAGCAGTACTTC.

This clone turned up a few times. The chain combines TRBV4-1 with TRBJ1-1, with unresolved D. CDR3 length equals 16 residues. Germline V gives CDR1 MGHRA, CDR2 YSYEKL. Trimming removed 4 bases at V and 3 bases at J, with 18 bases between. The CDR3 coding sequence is TGCGCCAGCAGCCGAGGGCCCGAAACAGTTTACACTGAAGCTTTCTTT. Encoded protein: CASSRGPETVYTEAFF.

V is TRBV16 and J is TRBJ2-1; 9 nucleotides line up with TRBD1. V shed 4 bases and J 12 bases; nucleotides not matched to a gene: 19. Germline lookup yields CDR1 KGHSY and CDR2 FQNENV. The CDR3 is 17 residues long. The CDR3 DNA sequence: TGTGCCAGCAGCCGCATTCCAGGAGGACAGGGGACCGGAGTGCAGTTCTTC. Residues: CASSRIPGGQGTGVQFF.

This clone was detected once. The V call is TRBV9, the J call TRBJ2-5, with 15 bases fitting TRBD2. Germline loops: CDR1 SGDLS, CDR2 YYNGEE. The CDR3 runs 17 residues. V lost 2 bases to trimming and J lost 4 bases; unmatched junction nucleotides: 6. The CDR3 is CASSVSGTSGGIETQYF. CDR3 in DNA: TGTGCCAGCAGCGTTTCCGGGACTAGCGGGGGGATAGAGACCCAGTACTTC.

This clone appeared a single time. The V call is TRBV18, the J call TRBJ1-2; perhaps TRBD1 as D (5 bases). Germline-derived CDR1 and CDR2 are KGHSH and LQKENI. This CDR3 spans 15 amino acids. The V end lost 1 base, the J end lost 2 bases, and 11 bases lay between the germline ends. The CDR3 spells CASSPQKGPNYGYTF. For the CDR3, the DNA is TGTGCCAGCTCACCACAGAAGGGGCCGAACTATGGCTACACCTTC.

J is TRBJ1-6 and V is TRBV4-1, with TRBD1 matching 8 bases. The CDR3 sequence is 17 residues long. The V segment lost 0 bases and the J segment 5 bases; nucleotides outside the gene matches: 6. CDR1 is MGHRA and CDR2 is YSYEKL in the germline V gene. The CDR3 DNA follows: TGCGCCAGCAGCCAAGATCCGGGACAGGCAGATAATTCACCCCTCCACTTT. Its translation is CASSQDPGQADNSPLHF.

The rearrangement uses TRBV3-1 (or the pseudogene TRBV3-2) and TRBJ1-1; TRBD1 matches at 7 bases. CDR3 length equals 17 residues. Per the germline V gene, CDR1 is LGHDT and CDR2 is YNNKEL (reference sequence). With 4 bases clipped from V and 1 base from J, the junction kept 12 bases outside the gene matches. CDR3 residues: CASSPVPGQSPNTEAFF. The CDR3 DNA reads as TGTGCCAGCAGCCCAGTCCCGGGACAGTCTCCGAACACTGAAGCTTTCTTT.

CDR3 DNA: TGTGCCAGCAGCTCAACTAGCGGGGGGGGATCAGATACGCAGTATTTT. Protein: CASSSTSGGGSDTQYF. V and J are TRBV7-9 and TRBJ2-3, with 13 bases aligning to TRBD2. J gave up 4 bases and V 4 bases, and 5 bases lay outside the gene matches. CDR1 and CDR2 (germline): SEHNR, FQNEAQ (reference sequence). This CDR3 region has 16 residues. The full variable domain, completed using reference TRBV7-9 and TRBJ2-3, is DTGVSQNPRHKITKRGQNVTFRCDPISEHNRLYWYRQTLGQGPEFLTYFQNEAQLEKSRLLSDRFSAERPKGSFSTLEIQRTEQGDSAMYLCASSSTSGGGSDTQYFGPGTRLTVL.

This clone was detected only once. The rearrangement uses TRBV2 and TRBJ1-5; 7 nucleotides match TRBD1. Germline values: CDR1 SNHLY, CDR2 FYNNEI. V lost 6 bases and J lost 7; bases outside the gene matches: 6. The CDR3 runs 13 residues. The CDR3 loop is CASRDQGQQPQHF. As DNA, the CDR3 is TGTGCCAGCAGAGACCAGGGACAGCAGCCCCAGCATTTT.

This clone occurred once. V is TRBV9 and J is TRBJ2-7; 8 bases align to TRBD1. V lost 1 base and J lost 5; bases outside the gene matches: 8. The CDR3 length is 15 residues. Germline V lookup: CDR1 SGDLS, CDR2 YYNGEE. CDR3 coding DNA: TGTGCCAGCAGCGTATCACCAGGGGGCAATGACGAGCAGTACTTC. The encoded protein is CASSVSPGGNDEQYF.

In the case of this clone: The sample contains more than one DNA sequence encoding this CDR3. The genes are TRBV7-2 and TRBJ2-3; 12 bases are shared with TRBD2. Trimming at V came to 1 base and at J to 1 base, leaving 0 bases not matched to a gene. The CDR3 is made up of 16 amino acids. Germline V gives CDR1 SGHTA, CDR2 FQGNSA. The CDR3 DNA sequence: TGTGCCAGCAGCTTAGGGACTAGCGGGGGCACAGATACGCAGTATTTT. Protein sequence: CASSLGTSGGTDTQYF.